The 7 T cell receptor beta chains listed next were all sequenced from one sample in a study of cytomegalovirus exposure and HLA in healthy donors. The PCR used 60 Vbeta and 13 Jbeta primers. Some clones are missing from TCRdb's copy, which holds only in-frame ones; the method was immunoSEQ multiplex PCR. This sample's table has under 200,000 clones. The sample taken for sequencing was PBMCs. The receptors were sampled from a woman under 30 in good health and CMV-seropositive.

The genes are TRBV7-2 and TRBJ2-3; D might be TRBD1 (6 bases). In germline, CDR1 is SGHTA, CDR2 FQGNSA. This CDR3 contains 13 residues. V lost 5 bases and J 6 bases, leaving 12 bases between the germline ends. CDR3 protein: CASSPGQSDTQYF. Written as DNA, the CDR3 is TGTGCCAGCAGCCCCGGACAGTCTGATACGCAGTATTTT.

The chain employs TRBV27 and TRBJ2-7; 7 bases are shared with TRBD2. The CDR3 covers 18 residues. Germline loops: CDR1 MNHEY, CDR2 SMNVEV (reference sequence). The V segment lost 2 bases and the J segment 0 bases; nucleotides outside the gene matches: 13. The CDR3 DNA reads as TGTGCCAGCAGTTTACGCGGGAGTGAGTTTCGGCGCTCCTACGAGCAGTACTTC. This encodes CASSLRGSEFRRSYEQYF.

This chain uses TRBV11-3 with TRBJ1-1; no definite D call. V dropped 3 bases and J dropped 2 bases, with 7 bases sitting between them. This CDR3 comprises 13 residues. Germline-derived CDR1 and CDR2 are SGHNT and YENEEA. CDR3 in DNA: TGTGCCAGCAGCTTGAGTCGAAACACTGAAGCTTTCTTT. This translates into CASSLSRNTEAFF.

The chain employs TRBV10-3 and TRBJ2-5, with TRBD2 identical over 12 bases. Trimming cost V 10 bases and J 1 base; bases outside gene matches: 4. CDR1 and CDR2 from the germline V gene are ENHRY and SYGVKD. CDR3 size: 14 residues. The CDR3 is CATSSGRAQETQYF. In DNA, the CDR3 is TGTGCCACTTCTAGCGGGAGGGCCCAAGAGACCCAGTACTTC.

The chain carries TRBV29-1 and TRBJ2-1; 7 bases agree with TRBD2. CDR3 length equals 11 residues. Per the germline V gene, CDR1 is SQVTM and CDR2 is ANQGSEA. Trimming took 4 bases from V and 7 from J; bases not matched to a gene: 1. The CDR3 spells CSVGGGNEQFF. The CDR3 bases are TGCAGCGTTGGGGGGGGGAATGAGCAGTTCTTC.

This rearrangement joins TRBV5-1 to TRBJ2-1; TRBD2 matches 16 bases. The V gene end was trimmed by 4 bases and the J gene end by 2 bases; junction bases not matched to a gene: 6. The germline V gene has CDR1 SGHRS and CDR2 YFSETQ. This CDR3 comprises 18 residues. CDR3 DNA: TGCGCCAGCAGCGGGACTAGCGGGAGGGCGGAACCCTACAATGAGCAGTTCTTC. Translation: CASSGTSGRAEPYNEQFF.

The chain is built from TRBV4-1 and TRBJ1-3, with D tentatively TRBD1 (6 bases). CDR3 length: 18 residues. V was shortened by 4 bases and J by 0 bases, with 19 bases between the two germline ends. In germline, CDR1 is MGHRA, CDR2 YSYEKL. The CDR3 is CASSRQDMTGRSGNTIYF. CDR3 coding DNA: TGCGCCAGCAGCCGACAGGATATGACAGGTCGCTCTGGAAACACCATATATTTT.